This T cell receptor (beta chain) came from a study of cytomegalovirus exposure and HLA in healthy donors. For this clone: Its cognate antigen is unknown. A junction boundary mismatches the germline segment, possibly from a read error. The sample holds other DNA sequences that translate to the same CDR3.

13 Jbeta primers and 60 Vbeta primers were used for the PCR. TCRdb keeps only in-frame clones here, not all; method: immunoSEQ multiplex PCR. The table lists about 200,000 clones, approximately 83% of them singletons. Regarding the study as a whole: Cytomegalovirus association was assigned to 150 to 200 TCR beta chains. The authors confirmed in vitro that a few CMV-associated chains were specific for CMV antigens. Generally TCR sequences proved uncommon, though certain public TCRs appeared in numerous donors.

The CDR3 runs to 13 residues. The germline V gene has CDR1 SNHLY and CDR2 FYNNEI. The rearrangement uses TRBV2 and TRBJ1-1, with TRBD1 identical over 8 bases. The specimen was PBMCs. This sequence was found in a boy younger than 10 in good health and CMV-seronegative. The CDR3 coding sequence is TGTGCCAGCAGTCGACAGGGGAACACTGAAGCCTTCTTT. Protein sequence: CASSRQGNTEAFF. Supplemented by reference TRBV2 and TRBJ1-1, the full variable domain reads EPEVTQTPSHQVTQMGQEVILRCVPISNHLYFYWYRQILGQKVEFLVSFYNNEISEKSEIFDDQFSVERPDGSNFTLKIRSTKLEDSAMYFCASSRQGNTEAFFGQGTRLTVV.